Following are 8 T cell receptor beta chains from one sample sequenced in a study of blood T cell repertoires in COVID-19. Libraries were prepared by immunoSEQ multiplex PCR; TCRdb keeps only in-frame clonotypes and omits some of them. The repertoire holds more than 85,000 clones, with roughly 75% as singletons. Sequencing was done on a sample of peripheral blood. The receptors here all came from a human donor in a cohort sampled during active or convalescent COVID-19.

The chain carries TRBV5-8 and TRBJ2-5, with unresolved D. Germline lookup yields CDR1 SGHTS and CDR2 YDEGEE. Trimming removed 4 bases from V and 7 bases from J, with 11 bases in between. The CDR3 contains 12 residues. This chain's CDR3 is CASSPQVGTQYF. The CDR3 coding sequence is TGTGCCAGCAGCCCCCAGGTGGGGACCCAGTACTTC. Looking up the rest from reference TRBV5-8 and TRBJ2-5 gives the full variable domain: EAGVTQSPTHLIKTRGQQATLRCSPISGHTSVYWYQQALGLGLQFLLWYDEGEERNRGNFPPRFSGRQFPNYSSELNVNALELEDSALYLCASSPQVGTQYFGPGTRLLVL.

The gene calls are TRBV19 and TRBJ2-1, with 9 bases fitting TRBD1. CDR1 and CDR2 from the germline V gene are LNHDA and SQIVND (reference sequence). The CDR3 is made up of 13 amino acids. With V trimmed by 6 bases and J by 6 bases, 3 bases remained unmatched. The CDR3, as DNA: TGTGCCAGTAGGGGACAGGGTTTCAATGAGCAGTTCTTC. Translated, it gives CASRGQGFNEQFF.

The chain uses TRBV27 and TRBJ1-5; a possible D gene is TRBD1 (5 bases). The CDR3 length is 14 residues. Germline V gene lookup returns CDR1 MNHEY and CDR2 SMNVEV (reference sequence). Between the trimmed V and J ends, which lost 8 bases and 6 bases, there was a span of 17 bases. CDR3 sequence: CASGPGRGSQPQHF. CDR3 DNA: TGTGCCAGCGGCCCGGGGAGGGGTAGTCAGCCCCAGCATTTT.

CDR3 loop: CASSPADRNNYGYTF. The CDR3 DNA follows: TGTGCCAGCTCACCCGCAGACAGGAATAACTATGGCTACACCTTC. V usage is TRBV18 and J usage is TRBJ1-2; weak D call: TRBD1 (6 bases). The CDR3 runs to 15 residues. Germline V gives CDR1 KGHSH, CDR2 LQKENI. V was pared by 3 bases and J by 1 base, with 12 bases between.

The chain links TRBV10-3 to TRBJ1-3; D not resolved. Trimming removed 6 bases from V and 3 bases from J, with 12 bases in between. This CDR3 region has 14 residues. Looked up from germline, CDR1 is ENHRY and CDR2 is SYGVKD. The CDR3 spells CAISDLGSGNTIYF. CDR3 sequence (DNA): TGTGCCATCAGCGATCTAGGGAGTGGAAACACCATATATTTT.

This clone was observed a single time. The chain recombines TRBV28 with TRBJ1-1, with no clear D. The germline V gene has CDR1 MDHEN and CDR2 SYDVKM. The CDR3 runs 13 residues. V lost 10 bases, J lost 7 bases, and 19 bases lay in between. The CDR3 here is CATHTPASGEAFF. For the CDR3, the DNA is TGTGCCACCCATACTCCCGCCTCGGGTGAAGCTTTCTTT.

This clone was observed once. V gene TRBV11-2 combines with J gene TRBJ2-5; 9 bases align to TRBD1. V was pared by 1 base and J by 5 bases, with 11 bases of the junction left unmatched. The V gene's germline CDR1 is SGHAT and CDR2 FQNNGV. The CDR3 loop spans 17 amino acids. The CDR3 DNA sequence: TGTGCCAGCAGCTTAGGAAGGGACAGGGCGATCTTTGAGACCCAGTACTTC. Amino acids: CASSLGRDRAIFETQYF.

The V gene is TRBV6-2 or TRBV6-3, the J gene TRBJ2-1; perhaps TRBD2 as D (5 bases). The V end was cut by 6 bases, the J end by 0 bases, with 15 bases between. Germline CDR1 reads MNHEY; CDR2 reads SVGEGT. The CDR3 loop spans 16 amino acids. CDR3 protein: CASSSPVASSYNEQFF. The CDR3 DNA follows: TGTGCCAGCAGCTCCCCAGTAGCGTCCTCCTACAATGAGCAGTTCTTC.